Listed below are T cell receptor beta chains from one sample, sequenced in a study of cytomegalovirus exposure and HLA in healthy donors. Data came from immunoSEQ multiplex PCR; TCRdb stores just in-frame clones and leaves some out. The sample has about 170,000 clones; just over 75% are singletons. Sequencing input: PBMCs. The receptors stem from a woman aged 25-40 years in good health and CMV-seropositive. The CDR3 runs from the conserved cysteine through the conserved F or W. The D gene is left open where the match is weak. Only part of the rows carry a size: once, few, many, or a class if the clone is expanded.

V gene	J gene	clone size	D gene	CDR3 DNA	CDR3 protein
TRBV19	TRBJ1-2	few	TRBD1	TGTGCCAGTACCCCGACAGGGGACCTCTATGGCTACACCTTC	CASTPTGDLYGYTF
TRBV6-5	TRBJ1-1	-	-	TGTGCCAGCAGTTACTCCCTAGCGAACACTGAAGCTTTCTTT	CASSYSLANTEAFF
TRBV29-1	TRBJ2-7	once	TRBD2	TGCAGTGTCTGGGGTAGCGGGTACTACGAGCAGTACTTC	CSVWGSGYYEQYF
TRBV15	TRBJ1-6	-	TRBD1	TGTGCCACCAGCAGGGGGACAGGGCTCGGTTATTCACCCCTCCACTTT	CATSRGTGLGYSPLHF
TRBV5-1	TRBJ1-4	-	-	TGCGCCAGCAGCTCCTCGGGGTCTAATGAAAAACTGTTTTTT	CASSSSGSNEKLFF
TRBV5-4	TRBJ2-7	-	TRBD1	TGTGCCAGCAGCTGGAACAGGGGTTCCTACGAGCAGTACTTC	CASSWNRGSYEQYF
TRBV10-2	TRBJ2-3	-	TRBD1	TGCGCCAGCAACCGACAGGGCCCCAGCACAGATACGCAGTATTTT	CASNRQGPSTDTQYF
TRBV9	TRBJ1-2	once	-	TGTGCCAGCAACAAACGGGGAAGTTACGATGGCTACACCTTC	CASNKRGSYDGYTF
TRBV2	TRBJ1-2	-	-	TGTGCCAGCACCGAGTGGGGGGTGATCTATGGCTACACCTTC	CASTEWGVIYGYTF
TRBV2	TRBJ1-2	-	-	TGTGCCAGCAGTGATTTGGACGCGCGGGGCTATGGCTACACCTTC	CASSDLDARGYGYTF